This is a list of T cell receptor beta chains from one sample in a study of T cells in Graves' hyperthyroidism and ophthalmopathy. TCRdb re-derived calls from the multiplex PCR reads in MiXCR, one entry per CDR3 protein. The sample records some 360,000 distinct CDR3 sequences, approximately 15% being singletons. Material for sequencing was blood. The receptors come from a woman between 55 and 75 years old with Graves' hyperthyroidism. CDR3s include the opening cysteine and the closing phenylalanine or tryptophan. A D gene is named only where the DNA matches it firmly. Rows may omit the clone size; those that give it use once, few, many or a size class.

TRBD1,TRBV4-1,many,TRBJ2-1,TGCGCCAGCAGCCAGGGACAGGTCTCCTACAATGAGCAGTTCTTC,CASSQGQVSYNEQFF
-,TRBV4-2,few,TRBJ1-6,TGTGCCAGCAGCCAAGGTCGGGCAACTGGGGACTATAATTCACCCCTCCACTTT,CASSQGRATGDYNSPLHF
-,TRBV12-3/TRBV12-4,many,TRBJ2-2,TGTGCCAGCAGTTTAGGGGAACTAGTCGGCACCGGGGAGCTGTTTTTT,CASSLGELVGTGELFF
-,TRBV24-1,many,TRBJ1-1,TGTGCCACCAGTGATATGACAGGCTCTGAAGCTTTCTTT,CATSDMTGSEAFF
-,TRBV5-1,many,TRBJ2-7,TGCGCCAGCAGCTCCGGGTCCCTGACATCCTACGAGCAGTACTTC,CASSSGSLTSYEQYF
TRBD1,TRBV6-1,many,TRBJ1-5,TGTGCCAGCAGTCGAGACAGGGGCGACAATCAGCCCCAGCATTTT,CASSRDRGDNQPQHF
-,TRBV18,many,TRBJ2-5,TGTGCCAGCTCACCGACTCGACCACCGGTGGGAGTAGGAGAGACCCAGTACTTC,CASSPTRPPVGVGETQYF
TRBD2,TRBV2,-,TRBJ2-3,TGTGCCAGCAGGAAGAGCCCGGGACTAGCGGGAGATACGCAGTATTTT,CASRKSPGLAGDTQYF
TRBD2,TRBV10-3,few,TRBJ2-1,TGTGCCACCGTCCCGGGACTAGCGGGAGGGCCAAACAATGAGCAGTTCTTC,CATVPGLAGGPNNEQFF
TRBD1,TRBV6-1,-,TRBJ2-7,TGTGCCAGCAGTCGGGACAGGCCCCTTGAATACGATGAGCAGTACTTC,CASSRDRPLEYDEQYF
-,TRBV12-3/TRBV12-4,many,TRBJ2-1,TGTGCCAGCAGGAAGGGCGCCAACACTTACAATGAGCAGTTCTTC,CASRKGANTYNEQFF
-,TRBV10-3,few,TRBJ1-2,TGTGCCATCAGTGAGTCGTGGGATTTCTATGGCTACACCTTC,CAISESWDFYGYTF
-,TRBV18,many,TRBJ2-5,TGTGCCAGCTCACCACCTTACCTCGTAGAGACCCAGTACTTC,CASSPPYLVETQYF
-,TRBV30,many,TRBJ2-3,TGTGCCTGGAGGGGCCTAGGCCTGGGAGATACGCAGTATTTT,CAWRGLGLGDTQYF
-,TRBV27,-,TRBJ2-7,TGTGCCAGCAGTGCCTCGGGACGGATCTACGAGCAGTACTTC,CASSASGRIYEQYF
TRBD2,TRBV12-3/TRBV12-4,many,TRBJ2-7,TGTGCCAGCAGTACCCAAAGCGGGAGGGCCTTCTACGAGCAGTACTTC,CASSTQSGRAFYEQYF
-,TRBV19,-,TRBJ1-1,TGTGCCAGTAGTGAAGGAGGGGGGAGCACTGAAGCTTTCTTT,CASSEGGGSTEAFF
-,TRBV5-5,many,TRBJ2-1,TGTGCCAGCAGCCAGATGGGGGCCTACAATGAGCAGTTCTTC,CASSQMGAYNEQFF
TRBD1,TRBV5-1,-,TRBJ1-1,TGCGCCAGCAGACCAGGACAGGTAGACACTGAAGCTTTCTTT,CASRPGQVDTEAFF
-,TRBV28,many,TRBJ1-6,TGTGCCAGCAGCTCGGGGGCTATCTATAATTCACCCCTCCACTTT,CASSSGAIYNSPLHF
TRBD2,TRBV20-1,once,TRBJ2-1,TGCAGTGCCATACTAGCGGAAGGGCGGTACAATGAGCAGTTCTTC,CSAILAEGRYNEQFF
-,TRBV27,many,TRBJ1-2,TGTGCCAGCAGTCCCCGCCTTACAGGCCTCCCAAAGGGCTACACCTTC,CASSPRLTGLPKGYTF
-,TRBV4-1,few,TRBJ2-4,TGCGCCAGCAGCCAAGATCGGAGGTCTCTAGCCAAAAACATTCAGTACTTC,CASSQDRRSLAKNIQYF
-,TRBV27,few,TRBJ2-1,TGTGCCAGCATCAAAAGGGGGTTCAGGAATGAGCAGCTCTTC,CASIKRGFRNEQLF
TRBD1,TRBV5-1,many,TRBJ2-7,TGCGCCAGCAGCCCTTGGGACAGGGGGCGATTATACGAGCAGTACTTC,CASSPWDRGRLYEQYF
-,TRBV28,many,TRBJ2-2,TGTGCCAGCAGAGAAAACCGGGCGGTTGGGGAGCTGTTTTTT,CASRENRAVGELFF
-,TRBV5-1,many,TRBJ1-1,TGCGCCAGCAGCTTGGCACGGCCGGCCACTGAAGCTTTCTTT,CASSLARPATEAFF
-,TRBV6-1,many,TRBJ2-5,TGTGCCAGTATCGGGTCCCTATCTGGCGAGACCCAGTACTTC,CASIGSLSGETQYF
-,TRBV12-3/TRBV12-4,many,TRBJ1-2,TGTGCCAGCAGTTTACTGACATATGGCTACACCTTC,CASSLLTYGYTF
TRBD1,TRBV7-2,few,TRBJ1-2,TGTGCCAGCAGCCCGGGACCGACAGGGGGGGGTGGCTACACCTTC,CASSPGPTGGGGYTF
-,TRBV28,-,TRBJ2-5,TGTGCCAGCAGTTTATATCTAGAGGTCTACTTC,CASSLYLEVYF
-,TRBV29-1,few,TRBJ2-6,TGCAGCGTTGAAGAAGCGAACTTAGGAAACGAGGCCAACGTCCTGACTTTC,CSVEEANLGNEANVLTF
-,TRBV20-1,many,TRBJ1-1,TGCAGTGCTAGGGGGGTCATGAACACTGAAGCTTTCTTT,CSARGVMNTEAFF
-,TRBV6-5,few,TRBJ2-3,TGTGCCAGCAGTTACGGGGGAGAGGGAGATACGCAGTATTTT,CASSYGGEGDTQYF
-,TRBV11-3,many,TRBJ2-7,TGTGCCAGCAGCTCCCGAACCTACGAGCAGTACTTC,CASSSRTYEQYF
TRBD2,TRBV7-2,few,TRBJ2-7,TGTGCCAGCAGACCTATAGGACTAGCGGGGGGAACCTACGAGCAGTACTTC,CASRPIGLAGGTYEQYF
TRBD2,TRBV10-3,few,TRBJ2-7,TGTGCCATCTCTAGAGGACTAGCGGGAGGAAGGTCCTACGAGCAGTACTTC,CAISRGLAGGRSYEQYF
TRBD2,TRBV20-1,many,TRBJ2-7,TGCAGTGCTAGAGACAGCGGGAGGGCCTACGAGCAGTACTTC,CSARDSGRAYEQYF
-,TRBV6-1,once,TRBJ2-5,TGTGCCAGCCATGACACAACCCAAGAGACCCAGTACTTC,CASHDTTQETQYF
TRBD1,TRBV15,many,TRBJ1-1,TGTGCCACCAGCAGTGGGACAGGGGAGGGGGCTGAAGCTTTCTTT,CATSSGTGEGAEAFF
-,TRBV24-1,-,TRBJ2-1,TGTGCCACCAGTAATCGGGACAATGAGCAGTTCTTC,CATSNRDNEQFF
-,TRBV2,few,TRBJ2-6,TGTGCCAGCAGTGAATCTGGGGGGCTCGGGGCCAACGTCCTGACTTTC,CASSESGGLGANVLTF
TRBD2,TRBV6-4,-,TRBJ2-5,TGTGCCAGCAGTGGGCGGGAGAAAAGGGGAGAGGCCCAGTACTTC,CASSGREKRGEAQYF
-,TRBV15,many,TRBJ1-1,TGTGCCACCAGCAGAGCCGGGGGGAGGAACACTGAAGCTTTCTTT,CATSRAGGRNTEAFF
-,TRBV12-3/TRBV12-4,-,TRBJ2-2,TGTGCCAGCAGTTTTCAGGGGGGCACCGGGGAGCTGTTTTTT,CASSFQGGTGELFF
-,TRBV3-1,many,TRBJ2-6,TGTGCCAGCAGCTTGGACAGCGCCGGGGCCAACGTCCTGACTTTC,CASSLDSAGANVLTF
-,TRBV13,many,TRBJ2-4,TGTGCCAGCAGAAAACAGGGCAAAAACATTCAGTACTTC,CASRKQGKNIQYF
-,TRBV7-2,many,TRBJ1-1,TGTGCCAGCAGGGGGGGAGGGAACACTGAAGCTTTCTTT,CASRGGGNTEAFF
-,TRBV27,few,TRBJ1-2,TGTGCCAGCAGGTCAACACCGGCGTCTTCAAACTATGGCTACACCTTC,CASRSTPASSNYGYTF
TRBD1,TRBV5-1,many,TRBJ1-4,TGCGCCAGCAGTACCGGGACAGGGGATGAAAAACTGTTTTTT,CASSTGTGDEKLFF
-,TRBV6-2/TRBV6-3,-,TRBJ2-7,TGTGCCAGCAGGCCTGGGGCAGGGAGTTCCTACGAGCAGTACTTC,CASRPGAGSSYEQYF
-,TRBV18,-,TRBJ2-1,TGTGCCAGCTCACCAAAAGGAACGGGAGTGTTTAAGAATGAGCAGTTCTTC,CASSPKGTGVFKNEQFF
-,TRBV30,many,TRBJ2-1,TGTGCCTGGAGCGGCGGCGTCTACAATGAGCAGTTCTTC,CAWSGGVYNEQFF
TRBD2,TRBV20-1,many,TRBJ2-1,TGCAGTGCTAGAGATCGGACGAGCGGGGGGGGGAATGAGCAGTTCTTC,CSARDRTSGGGNEQFF